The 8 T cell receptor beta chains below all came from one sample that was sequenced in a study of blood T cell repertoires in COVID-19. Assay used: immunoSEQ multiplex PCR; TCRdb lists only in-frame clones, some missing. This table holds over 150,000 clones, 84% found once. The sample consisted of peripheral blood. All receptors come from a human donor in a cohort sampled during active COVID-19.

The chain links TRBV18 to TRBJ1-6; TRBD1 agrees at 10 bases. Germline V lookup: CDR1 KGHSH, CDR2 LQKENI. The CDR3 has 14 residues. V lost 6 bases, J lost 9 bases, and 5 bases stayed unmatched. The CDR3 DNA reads TGTGCCAGCTCCGGGACAGGGGAACGTTCACCCCTCCACTTT. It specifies CASSGTGERSPLHF.

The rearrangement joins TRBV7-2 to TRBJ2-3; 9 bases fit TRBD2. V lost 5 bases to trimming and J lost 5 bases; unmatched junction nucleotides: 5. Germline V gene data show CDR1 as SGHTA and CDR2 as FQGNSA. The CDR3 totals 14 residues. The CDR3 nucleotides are TGTGCCAGCAGCCCAGCGGGAGGTTTAGATACGCAGTATTTT. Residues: CASSPAGGLDTQYF.

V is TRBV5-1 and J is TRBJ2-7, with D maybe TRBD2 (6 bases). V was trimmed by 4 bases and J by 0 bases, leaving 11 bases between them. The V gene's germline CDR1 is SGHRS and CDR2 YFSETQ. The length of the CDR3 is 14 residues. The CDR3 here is CASSPEGFSYEQYF. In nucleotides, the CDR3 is TGCGCCAGCAGCCCGGAGGGGTTCTCCTACGAGCAGTACTTC.

The CDR3 is CASSRIRTGTNTGELFF. The CDR3 DNA follows: TGTGCCAGCAGCAGAATACGGACAGGGACGAACACCGGGGAGCTGTTTTTT. The chain combines TRBV11-2 with TRBJ2-2; 8 bases are a match to TRBD1. The junction had 8 bases not matched to a gene; V was cut back by 5 bases and J by 0 bases. In germline, CDR1 is SGHAT, CDR2 FQNNGV. The CDR3 runs 17 residues. Variable domain in full (rest from reference TRBV11-2 and TRBJ2-2): EAGVAQSPRYKIIEKRQSVAFWCNPISGHATLYWYQQILGQGPKLLIQFQNNGVVDDSQLPKDRFSAERLKGVDSTLKIQPAKLEDSAVYLCASSRIRTGTNTGELFFGEGSRLTVL.

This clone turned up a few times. The CDR3 DNA reads as TGTGCCAGCAGCGAAAGCGACCCTTCTCCGGGACAGGGGGCTCGGCAGCCCCAGCATTTT. As protein: CASSESDPSPGQGARQPQHF. The chain has TRBV21-1 and TRBJ1-5; TRBD1 was called by the table and not checked on the DNA. TRBV21-1 is a recognized pseudogene. The CDR3 is 20 amino acids.

CDR3 in amino acids: CASSDWLTYNEQFF. The DNA for the CDR3 is TGTGCCAGCAGCGACTGGCTAACCTACAATGAGCAGTTCTTC. The J gene is TRBJ2-1, the V gene TRBV6-2 or TRBV6-3; D gene ambiguous. This CDR3 spans 14 amino acids. V was cut by 6 bases and J by 2 bases, with 11 bases left in between. The V gene's germline CDR1 is MNHEY and CDR2 SVGEGT.

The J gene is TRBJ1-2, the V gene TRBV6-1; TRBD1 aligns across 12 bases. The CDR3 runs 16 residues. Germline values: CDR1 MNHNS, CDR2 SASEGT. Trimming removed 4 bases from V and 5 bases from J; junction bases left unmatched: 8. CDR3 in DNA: TGTGCCAGCAGTGCCTGGGACAGGGGGCGCGGATATGGCTACACCTTC. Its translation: CASSAWDRGRGYGYTF.

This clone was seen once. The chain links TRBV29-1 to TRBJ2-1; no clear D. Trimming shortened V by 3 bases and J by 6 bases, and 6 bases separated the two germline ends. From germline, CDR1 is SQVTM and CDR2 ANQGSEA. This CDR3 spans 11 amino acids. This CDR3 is CSVEPVNEQFF. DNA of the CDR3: TGCAGCGTTGAGCCGGTCAATGAGCAGTTCTTC.